This T cell receptor beta chain was profiled in a study of control samples from healthy donors and cancer patients (TCRdb year 2020). The CDR3 starts with the cysteine, ends with the phenylalanine, and has 13 residues. The read is trimmed to its CDR3 DNA, 39 bases read in frame from base 1. The junction carries 6 bases between V and J, which are trimmed by 1 base and 5 bases respectively. Remarks on this clone: Its cognate antigen has yet to be identified. No much larger clone is present one base from it, and per-base qualities are unavailable.

The library was generated by the immunoSEQ multiplex PCR assay. TCRdb mirrors the immuneACCESS table, restricted to in-frame sequences. Some clones are absent from its copies; in checked studies, under half trace to an unresolved V gene, and the reason for the others is unknown. A total of about 86,000 clones appear in this sample, approximately 93% of them only once. The top ten clonotypes cover around 1.4% of the sample. Sequencing input: blood. This receptor was taken from a woman under 40 in good health. The chain employs TRBV12-3 or TRBV12-4 and TRBJ1-5; the D gene identity is not certain. The CDR3 region: CASSLGLHQPQHF. The sequence in DNA is TGTGCCAGCAGTTTAGGTCTACATCAGCCCCAGCATTTT.